The 14 T cell receptor beta chains below all came from one sample that was sequenced in a study of CD8+ T cells in alopecia areata. RNA extraction was followed by reverse transcription into cDNA, which acted as the sequencing template. TCRdb's table, derived via immunoSEQ multiplex PCR, lists solely in-frame clones and lacks some. The data contain roughly 130,000 clones, around 50% of them seen just once; the ten biggest clones take up 4.5%. Sequencing used CD4+ T cells sorted from blood, obtained at week 0. The source is a human donor with alopecia areata.

The V call is TRBV7-9, the J call TRBJ2-1; D remains ambiguous. The V end was cut by 5 bases, the J end by 2 bases, with 7 bases between. Germline CDR1 and CDR2: SEHNR and FQNEAQ (reference sequence). CDR3 length: 13 amino acids. The CDR3 loop is CASSPLTYNEQFF. The DNA for the CDR3 is TGTGCCAGCAGCCCGCTTACCTACAATGAGCAGTTCTTC. Filled out from reference TRBV7-9 and TRBJ2-1, the complete variable domain reads DTGVSQNPRHKITKRGQNVTFRCDPISEHNRLYWYRQTLGQGPEFLTYFQNEAQLEKSRLLSDRFSAERPKGSFSTLEIQRTEQGDSAMYLCASSPLTYNEQFFGPGTRLTVL.

The chain carries TRBV2 and TRBJ1-5, with D possibly TRBD1 on 6 matching bases. CDR3 length equals 14 residues. Trimming shortened V by 7 bases and J by 4 bases, and 14 bases separated the two germline ends. Per the germline V gene, CDR1 is SNHLY and CDR2 is FYNNEI. The CDR3 region has the DNA TGTGCCAGCAAGAACAGGGACGGGAATCAGCCCCAGCATTTT. Residues: CASKNRDGNQPQHF.

The rearrangement joins TRBV7-8 to TRBJ2-6; D uncertain. Germline V gene lookup returns CDR1 SGHVS and CDR2 FQNEAQ. Trimming removed 4 bases at V and 0 bases at J, with 7 bases between. This CDR3 region has 15 residues. The DNA for the CDR3 is TGTGCCAGCAGCTATGAGCTCTCTGGGGCCAACGTCCTGACTTTC. It encodes CASSYELSGANVLTF.

V is TRBV7-8 and J is TRBJ2-5; 7 positions match TRBD1. Trimming removed 5 bases from V and 2 bases from J; junction bases left unmatched: 8. The CDR3 extends over 15 amino acids. CDR1 and CDR2 from the germline V gene are SGHVS and FQNEAQ. The CDR3: CASSPRPGGQETQYF. CDR3 bases: TGTGCCAGCAGCCCGAGACCAGGGGGACAAGAGACCCAGTACTTC.

The V call is TRBV9, the J call TRBJ2-7; D may be TRBD1 or TRBD2 (5 bases each). Germline CDR1 SGDLS, CDR2 YYNGEE. This CDR3 contains 15 residues. The V end lost 0 bases, the J end lost 6 bases, and 16 bases lay between the germline ends. In nucleotides, the CDR3 is TGTGCCAGCAGCGTAGAGGGGAGCGGACCCCTCGAGCAGTACTTC. Translated: CASSVEGSGPLEQYF.

This sequence joins TRBV29-1 and TRBJ2-1; D may match TRBD1 or TRBD2 (6 bases each). The germline gives CDR1 SQVTM, CDR2 ANQGSEA. The V end was cut by 7 bases, the J end by 0 bases, with 16 bases between. The CDR3 loop spans 15 amino acids. As DNA, the CDR3 is TGCAGCGCGCTGCGGGACACCAGCTCCTACAATGAGCAGTTCTTC. This gives the protein CSALRDTSSYNEQFF.

The chain joins TRBV7-8 to TRBJ1-5; D might be TRBD1 (6 bases). The germline V gene has CDR1 SGHVS and CDR2 FQNEAQ. The CDR3 loop spans 16 amino acids. V lost 4 bases, J lost 1 base, and 14 bases lay in between. This chain's CDR3 is CASSSQGPRSNQPQHF. DNA of the CDR3: TGTGCCAGCAGCTCTCAGGGGCCTCGGAGCAATCAGCCCCAGCATTTT.

The chain is built from TRBV6-6 and TRBJ1-3, with D hard to call. The CDR3 is 14 amino acids. Trimming left V 6 bases short and J 0 bases short, with 9 bases between. CDR1 is MNHNY, CDR2 SVGAGI, per germline (reference sequence). The CDR3 DNA reads as TGTGCCAGCAGCCATACCGACTCTGGAAACACCATATATTTT. This encodes CASSHTDSGNTIYF.

This clone occurred once. The rearrangement joins TRBV2 to TRBJ2-5, with D perhaps being TRBD1 or TRBD2 (5 bases each). This CDR3 region has 16 residues. Germline loops: CDR1 SNHLY, CDR2 FYNNEI. The V end lost 6 bases, the J end lost 1 base, and 18 bases lay between the germline ends. The CDR3 loop reads CASSPSPGTRQETQYF. CDR3 sequence (DNA): TGTGCCAGCAGCCCCTCACCCGGGACCCGCCAAGAGACCCAGTACTTC.

The chain joins TRBV30 to TRBJ1-1; D uncertain. The CDR3 runs 10 residues. The germline V and J ends were trimmed by 7 bases and 7 bases, with 10 bases remaining between them. Germline CDR1 is GTSNPN and CDR2 is SVGIG (reference sequence). CDR3 sequence reads: CASHRGEAFF. The CDR3 nucleotides read TGTGCCTCCCATCGGGGTGAAGCTTTCTTT.

V and J are TRBV19 and TRBJ1-4; TRBD1 matches at 7 bases. The germline CDR1 and CDR2 sequences are LNHDA and SQIVND (reference sequence). Losses at the gene ends were 7 bases for V and 5 bases for J; bases not matched to a gene: 7. The CDR3 consists of 14 residues. CDR3 DNA sequence: TGTGCCAGTACCACCAGGGGGTCCAATGAAAAACTGTTTTTT. Its protein product is CASTTRGSNEKLFF.

The gene calls are TRBV10-3 and TRBJ2-1; 9 bases fit TRBD1. The CDR3 has 15 residues. The germline gives CDR1 ENHRY, CDR2 SYGVKD. After removal of 2 bases from V and 5 bases from J, the junction contained 4 bases not matched to a gene. CDR3 amino acids: CAISEGQGFDNEQFF. As DNA, the CDR3 is TGTGCCATCAGTGAGGGACAGGGGTTCGACAATGAGCAGTTCTTC.

V is TRBV2 and J is TRBJ2-7; TRBD1 matches 12 bases. From germline, CDR1 is SNHLY and CDR2 FYNNEI. Trimming cost V 6 bases and J 2 bases; bases outside gene matches: 5. This CDR3 comprises 15 residues. CDR3 sequence: CASSAGTGGPYEQYF. Written as DNA, the CDR3 is TGTGCCAGCAGCGCAGGGACAGGGGGCCCCTACGAGCAGTACTTC.

This clone was detected only a few times. The rearrangement links TRBV7-2 to TRBJ2-7; D is undetermined. CDR3 length: 15 amino acids. Trimming removed 5 bases at V and 5 bases at J, with 19 bases between. Germline V CDR1 and CDR2: SGHTA, FQGNSA. CDR3 DNA: TGTGCCAGCAGCCTCCCGACCCAACTTGAGGACGAGCAGTACTTC. Translating it yields CASSLPTQLEDEQYF.